This TCR beta chain was documented in a study of T cell repertoires in cytomegalovirus infection. Background on the study: Use of recently identified HLA-C-restricted and well-studied HLA-B-restricted CMV epitopes was part of the study. It was the public TCR beta signatures that indicated both CMV infection and matching HLA type.

The CDR3 covers 15 residues. Germline CDR1 LNHDA, CDR2 SQIVND (reference sequence). The germline V and J ends were trimmed by 7 bases and 5 bases, with 17 bases remaining between them. In this sample, this clonotype turned up a few times. Its matching antigen is unknown. Study-wide findings and caveats: Clonotypes of TCR beta that were HLA-C-restricted and CMV-specific dominated the ex vivo response.

TCRdb re-analysed the reads in MiXCR, keeping a single row per CDR3 protein. The sample has 650,000 to 850,000 distinct CDR3 sequences, roughly 28% seen once; the top ten hold 13%. Sequenced here: cultured CD8+ T cells from PBMCs, sampled from culture after CMV antigen stimulation. The clonotype originates from a human donor in good health (CMV status not recorded). Some clones in this sample may be carry-over from other donors' samples. This chain connects TRBV19 to TRBJ2-2; D remains ambiguous. The CDR3 loop reads CASTISSQGTGELFF. CDR3 nucleotides: TGTGCCAGTACCATAAGCTCTCAAGGGACCGGGGAGCTGTTTTTT.